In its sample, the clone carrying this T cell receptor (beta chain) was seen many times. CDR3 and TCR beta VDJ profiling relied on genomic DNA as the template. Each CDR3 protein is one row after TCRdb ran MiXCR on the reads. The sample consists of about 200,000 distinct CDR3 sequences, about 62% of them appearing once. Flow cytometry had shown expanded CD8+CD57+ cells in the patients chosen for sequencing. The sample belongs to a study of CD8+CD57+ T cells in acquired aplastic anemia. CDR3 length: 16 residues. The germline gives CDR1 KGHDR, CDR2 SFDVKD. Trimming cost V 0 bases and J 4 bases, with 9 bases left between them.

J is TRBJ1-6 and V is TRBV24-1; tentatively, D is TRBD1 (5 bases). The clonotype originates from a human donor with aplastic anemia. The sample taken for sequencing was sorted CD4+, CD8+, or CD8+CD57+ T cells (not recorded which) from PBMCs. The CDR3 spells CATSDLGGDYNSPLHF. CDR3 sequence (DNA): TGTGCCACCAGTGATTTGGGGGGAGATTATAATTCACCCCTCCACTTT.